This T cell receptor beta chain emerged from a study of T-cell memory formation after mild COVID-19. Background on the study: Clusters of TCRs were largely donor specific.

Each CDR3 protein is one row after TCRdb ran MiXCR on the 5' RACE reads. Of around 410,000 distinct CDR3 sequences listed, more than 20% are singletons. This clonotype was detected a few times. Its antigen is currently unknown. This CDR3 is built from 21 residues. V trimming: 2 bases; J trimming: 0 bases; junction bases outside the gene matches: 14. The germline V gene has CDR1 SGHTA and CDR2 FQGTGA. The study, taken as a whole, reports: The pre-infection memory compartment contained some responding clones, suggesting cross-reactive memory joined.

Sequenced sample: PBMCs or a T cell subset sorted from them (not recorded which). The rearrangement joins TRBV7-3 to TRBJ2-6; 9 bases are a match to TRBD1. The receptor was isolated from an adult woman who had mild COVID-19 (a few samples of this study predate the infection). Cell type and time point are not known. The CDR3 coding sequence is TGTGCCAGCAGCTTAGTAGTGGGTAGGACAGGGGCTCTCTCTGGGGCCAACGTCCTGACTTTC. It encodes CASSLVVGRTGALSGANVLTF.